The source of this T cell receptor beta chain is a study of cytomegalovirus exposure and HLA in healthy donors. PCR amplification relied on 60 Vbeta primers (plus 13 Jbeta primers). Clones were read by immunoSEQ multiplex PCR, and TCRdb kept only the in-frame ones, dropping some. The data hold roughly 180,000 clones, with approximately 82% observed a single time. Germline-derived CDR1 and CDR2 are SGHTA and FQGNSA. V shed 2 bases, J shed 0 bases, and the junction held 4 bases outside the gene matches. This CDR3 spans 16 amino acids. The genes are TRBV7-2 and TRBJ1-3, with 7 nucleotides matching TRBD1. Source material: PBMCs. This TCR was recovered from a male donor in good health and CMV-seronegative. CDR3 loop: CASSLIGDSSGNTIYF. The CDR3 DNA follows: TGTGCCAGCAGCTTAATAGGGGACAGCTCTGGAAACACCATATATTTT.